The 5 T cell receptor beta chains below come from one sample, sequenced in a study of shared clonotypes between healthy human individuals (dated by TCRdb to 2018 to 2020). CD8 naive samples were obtained by positive selection for CCR7 among CD45RO-negative cells, yielding a CD45RA+CCR7+ population from which TemRA cells were excluded. Libraries were constructed by the immunoSEQ multiplex PCR assay. As stored in TCRdb, this immuneACCESS dataset retains in-frame rearrangements with V and J assigned. A fraction of the clones does not appear; measured against another copy, unresolved V genes explain less than half of the discrepancy, and the remainder lacks a known reason. Present in this sample are under 600,000 clones, 95% to 98% of which were seen just once. Approximately 0.3% of the sample comes from the top ten. Source material: naive CD8+ T cells sorted from blood. In the paper's terms, the cell subset or site label means: CD45RA+CCR7+. The receptors here all came from a young man in good health.

The chain uses TRBV14 and TRBJ1-2; possibly TRBD1 for D (6 bases). There are 16 residues in the CDR3. The V end lost 3 bases, the J end lost 6 bases, and 20 bases lay between the germline ends. Germline assignment: CDR1 SGHDN and CDR2 FVKESK. The CDR3 DNA reads as TGTGCCAGCAGCCAGACGAACAGGGTTAAGATGGATGGCTACACCTTC. Encoded protein: CASSQTNRVKMDGYTF.

The chain has TRBV4-1 and TRBJ2-2, with 7 bases aligning to TRBD2. This CDR3 comprises 16 residues. The V segment lost 3 bases and the J segment 5 bases; nucleotides outside the gene matches: 9. From germline, CDR1 is MGHRA and CDR2 YSYEKL. CDR3 DNA: TGCGCCAGCAGCCAGGGACTAACGGGATTGACCGGGGAGCTGTTTTTT. It translates to CASSQGLTGLTGELFF.

The CDR3 nucleotides are TGCAGCGTTTTGGGACTAGCGGGGCCACGGGAATACAATGAGCAGTTCTTC. Its translation: CSVLGLAGPREYNEQFF. The gene calls are TRBV29-1 and TRBJ2-1; 13 nucleotides align to TRBD2. Trimming cost V 5 bases and J 4 bases; bases outside gene matches: 11. This CDR3 is 17 amino acids long. Germline CDR1 SQVTM, CDR2 ANQGSEA.

In the case of this clone: The same CDR3 arises from other DNA sequences in this sample as well. The rearrangement links TRBV27 to TRBJ2-7; possibly TRBD1 or TRBD2 for D (5 bases each). V lost 2 bases, J lost 3 bases, and 8 bases lay in between. Germline V gives CDR1 MNHEY, CDR2 SMNVEV (reference sequence). The CDR3 totals 13 residues. CDR3 sequence (DNA): TGTGCCAGCAGTTTAGGGACGGTCTACGAGCAGTACTTC. This sequence encodes CASSLGTVYEQYF.

The rearrangement links TRBV27 to TRBJ1-1, with a possible D match to TRBD1 (6 bases). CDR3 length: 14 residues. Germline V gene lookup returns CDR1 MNHEY and CDR2 SMNVEV (reference sequence). Trimming shortened V by 5 bases and J by 6 bases, and 16 bases separated the two germline ends. Here the CDR3 reads CASSKPGVYAEAFF. The CDR3 coding sequence is TGTGCCAGCAGTAAACCAGGGGTTTACGCTGAAGCTTTCTTT.